The rows below give T cell receptor beta chains drawn from one sample of a study of T-cell reconstitution after alpha-beta-depleted transplantation in children. TCRdb itself ran the PCR reads through MiXCR, one entry per CDR3 protein. The data hold some 600,000 distinct CDR3 sequences, with 15% to 20% observed a single time. Sequencing was performed on PBMCs from the stem cell graft donor, taken from the stem cell graft. Source of these receptors: a human donor who donated a stem cell graft to a child with acute myeloid leukemia. Each CDR3 is given with its conserved first and last residue. A D gene is named only where the DNA matches it firmly. Part of the rows lack a size; the others show once, few, many or a class for expanded clones.

few	TRBV7-9	.	TRBJ2-1	TGTGCCAGCAGCTCCGTGGGGGGCTGGACCTACAATGAGCAGTTCTTC	CASSSVGGWTYNEQFF
few	TRBV7-2	TRBD2	TRBJ2-3	TGTGCCAGCAGCTTAGCGGCAGCGGGGGGGCAGGTAGATACGCAGTATTTT	CASSLAAAGGQVDTQYF
many	TRBV12-3/TRBV12-4	TRBD1	TRBJ1-5	TGTGCCAGCCGAGGACAGGACAATCAGCCCCAGCATTTT	CASRGQDNQPQHF
few	TRBV13	TRBD2	TRBJ2-2	TGTGCCAGCAGCTCCGAACTAGCGGGAACTACCGGGGAGCTGTTTTTT	CASSSELAGTTGELFF
many	TRBV12-3/TRBV12-4	TRBD2	TRBJ2-1	TGTGCCAGCAGTCCCACTAGCGGGGGGGCCGATGAGCAGTTCTTC	CASSPTSGGADEQFF
many	TRBV20-1	.	TRBJ1-1	TGCAGTGCTAGTAGGCAGGGTGTGATGTACACTGAAGCTTTCTTT	CSASRQGVMYTEAFF
.	TRBV12-3/TRBV12-4	TRBD1	TRBJ1-1	TGTGCCAGCAGTTCCCGGACAGGGGGCTTCACTGAAGCTTTCTTT	CASSSRTGGFTEAFF
few	TRBV7-2	TRBD2	TRBJ2-3	TGTGCCAGCAGCTCCGCTAGCGGGGTCCTCGATACGCAGTATTTT	CASSSASGVLDTQYF
few	TRBV5-1	.	TRBJ1-1	TGCGCCAGCAGCTTGGGTTTCAGGGCAGAGTTTATGAACACTGAAGCTTTCTTT	CASSLGFRAEFMNTEAFF
few	TRBV27	.	TRBJ2-1	TGTGCCAGCAGTTTAGGCCCCTTTCTTAAGGGATATGAGCAGTTCTTC	CASSLGPFLKGYEQFF
.	TRBV27	.	TRBJ2-1	TGTGCCAGCAGTTTGTGGGCTTACAATGAGCAGTTCTTC	CASSLWAYNEQFF
many	TRBV20-1	.	TRBJ1-1	TGCAGTGCTAGCGGGCCAGGGGCTGAAGCTTTCTTT	CSASGPGAEAFF
many	TRBV20-1	TRBD1	TRBJ2-7	TGCAGTGCGAGCGACAGGGACCACGAGCAGTACTTC	CSASDRDHEQYF
many	TRBV20-1	.	TRBJ2-5	TGCAGTGCTAGAGGAGGCCCCTTAGCCCCGCAAGAGACCCAGTACTTC	CSARGGPLAPQETQYF
many	TRBV6-5	.	TRBJ1-1	TGTGCCAGCAGAGTAAACCCTGGAGCTTTCTTT	CASRVNPGAFF
many	TRBV6-5	.	TRBJ1-1	TGTGCCAGCAGTTACTTGGACAGGAACACTGAAGCTTTCTTT	CASSYLDRNTEAFF
many	TRBV20-1	.	TRBJ2-1	TGCAGTGCTAGAGACCACTTGACAGACAATGAGCAGTTCTTC	CSARDHLTDNEQFF
few	TRBV20-1	.	TRBJ2-1	TGCAGTGCTTTCCAAGGGCTAGCGAGTAAAGATGAGCAGTTCTTC	CSAFQGLASKDEQFF
.	TRBV2	.	TRBJ1-2	TGTGCCAGCAGGGGAAACTTGGGCTACACCTTC	CASRGNLGYTF
many	TRBV20-1	.	TRBJ1-1	TGCAGTGACCTACAGGGTGAAGCTTTCTTT	CSDLQGEAFF
.	TRBV5-1	TRBD1	TRBJ2-1	TGCGCCAGCAGCTTGACAGGGGGGCAGGCTGAGCAGTTCTTC	CASSLTGGQAEQFF
.	TRBV5-1	.	TRBJ1-6	TGCGCCACCCGAAGGGTAGGCGGGGTAAATTCACCCCTCCACTTT	CATRRVGGVNSPLHF
many	TRBV20-1	.	TRBJ1-1	TGCAGTGATAGTCAAGCTTTCTTT	CSDSQAFF
few	TRBV7-3	.	TRBJ1-2	TGTGCCAGCAGCTTAATGGGGGAATCAAGTGGCTACACCTTC	CASSLMGESSGYTF
.	TRBV2	.	TRBJ1-1	TGTGCCAGCAACCTTGGGACGGCCCTGGAGAACACTGAAGCTTTCTTT	CASNLGTALENTEAFF
many	TRBV20-1	TRBD2	TRBJ2-3	TGCAGTGCTAGCCCAGCGGGGGGCCCAGATACGCAGTATTTT	CSASPAGGPDTQYF
few	TRBV7-2	.	TRBJ2-3	TGTGCCAGCAGCTTTCTCCCCGGGGGCACCACAGATACGCAGTATTTT	CASSFLPGGTTDTQYF
many	TRBV29-1	TRBD2	TRBJ2-3	TGCAGCGCCCTGACTAGCGGGGCTGATACGCAGTATTTT	CSALTSGADTQYF
many	TRBV20-1	.	TRBJ2-3	TGCAGTGCCCCTAAGTTCCAGGATACGCAGTATTTT	CSAPKFQDTQYF
many	TRBV20-1	.	TRBJ2-5	TGCAGTGCTAGTGGCGGAATGGGAGAGACCCAGTACTTC	CSASGGMGETQYF
many	TRBV20-1	.	TRBJ2-6	TGCAGTGCTAGAGAAAGGGAAACTGGGGCCAACGTCCTGACTTTC	CSARERETGANVLTF
.	TRBV10-1	.	TRBJ2-3	TGCGCCAGCAGTGAGCTCGGCGCGGTGAGTACAGATACGCAGTATTTT	CASSELGAVSTDTQYF
.	TRBV20-1	TRBD1	TRBJ1-1	TGCAGTGCTAGTTACGACAGGGTGGCCACAACCGAAGCTTTCTTT	CSASYDRVATTEAFF
.	TRBV7-9	.	TRBJ2-1	TGTGCCAGCAGCCAGATCCTACAGGTTTACAATGAGCAGTTCTTC	CASSQILQVYNEQFF
.	TRBV5-1	.	TRBJ2-3	TGCGCCAGCAGCTTGAGGGACTCCTCTAGCACAGATACGCAGTATTTT	CASSLRDSSSTDTQYF
.	TRBV15	TRBD2	TRBJ2-2	TGTGCCACCAGCAGCATTTTAGCGGGGGGGCCAGCGGAGCTGTTTTTT	CATSSILAGGPAELFF
few	TRBV6-1	.	TRBJ1-1	TGTGCCAGCAGTGACATCTACTTAAGCCTGACCACTGAAGCTTTCTTT	CASSDIYLSLTTEAFF
.	TRBV27	.	TRBJ2-1	TGTGCCAGCAGTCCTTATTCAGGTCACAATGAGCAGTTCTTC	CASSPYSGHNEQFF
many	TRBV20-1	TRBD1	TRBJ1-3	TGCAGTGTCACCGGGACAGGGAGGAACACCATATATTTT	CSVTGTGRNTIYF
many	TRBV7-2	.	TRBJ1-4	TGTGCCAGCAGCCCGTCGGGACCGGCTAATGAAAAACTGTTTTTT	CASSPSGPANEKLFF
many	TRBV27	TRBD1	TRBJ1-1	TGTGCCAGCAGTTTACGTGGGACAGCCACTGAAGCTTTCTTT	CASSLRGTATEAFF
few	TRBV12-3/TRBV12-4	TRBD1	TRBJ1-2	TGTGCCAGCGGCACAGGGGAGCCGTATGGCTACACCTTC	CASGTGEPYGYTF
.	TRBV24-1	TRBD1	TRBJ2-1	TGTGCCACCAGTTCATTAACAGGGGGCGCGCCGAATGAGCAGTTCTTC	CATSSLTGGAPNEQFF
.	TRBV4-2	.	TRBJ1-5	TGTGCCAGCAGCCAAGAGGGGACATCAGGGCGTCAGCCCCAGCATTTT	CASSQEGTSGRQPQHF